This T cell receptor (beta chain) is from a study of T cell responses to AZD1222 COVID-19 vaccine. Study-wide findings and caveats: It should be noted that donors were predominantly white British and more often female, and clonal diversity was possibly underestimated. Unmutated variant regions reportedly attract nearly half of all spike-specific TCRs. Compared with day 0, the breadth and depth of the Spike-specific TCR repertoire rose significantly after two doses of AZD1222. No day 14 peak samples; only post-peak repertoires were characterized.

Of note for this clone: The antigen is undetermined.

The data were produced by immunoSEQ multiplex PCR, yet TCRdb's version contains in-frame clones alone and is incomplete. The table has around 200,000 clones, approximately 92% seen once. There are 13 residues in the CDR3. The germline gives CDR1 SGHRS, CDR2 YFSETQ. V was pared by 3 bases and J by 8 bases, with 12 bases between. V gene TRBV5-1 combines with J gene TRBJ2-1; D is possibly TRBD2 (5 bases). The receptor was isolated from an adult who received the MenACWY meningococcal vaccine as a control. Sequences were derived from peripheral blood, sampled 28 days after the second dose of the MenACWY control vaccine. As DNA, the CDR3 is TGCGCCAGCAGCTCGGGGTTCAGCGATGAGCAGTTCTTC. This gives the protein CASSSGFSDEQFF.